This paragraph reports one T cell receptor beta chain. This record comes from a study of blood T cell repertoires in COVID-19. This CDR3 is built from 12 residues. Germline V CDR1 and CDR2: GTSNPN, SVGIG (reference sequence). The ends were cut back, 0 bases at V and 10 bases at J, with 10 bases in the middle. The method was immunoSEQ multiplex PCR; TCRdb's version includes in-frame clones alone and lacks a portion of them. The table shows tens of thousands of clones, with roughly 80% occurring only once. The rearrangement uses TRBV30 and TRBJ2-1, with D perhaps TRBD1 (5 bases). The sequencing sample was made of peripheral blood. This TCR was sampled from a man between 50 and 59 years old with acute or convalescent COVID-19. CDR3 nucleotides: TGTGCCTGGAGTGTACTATCAGGGGAGCAGTTCTTC. This gives the protein CAWSVLSGEQFF.